These 19 T cell receptor beta chains were all obtained from the same sample, sequenced in a study of blood T cell repertoires in COVID-19. Profiling relied on immunoSEQ multiplex PCR, and the TCRdb table lists in-frame clones only, not all of them. The sample consists of some 450,000 clones, 70% to 90% of them appearing once. Material: peripheral blood. All receptors come from a man aged 18 to 35 with COVID-19, enrolled during active disease.

In its sample, this clone was seen once. One junction end does not reproduce the germline sequence, and a read error may be involved. The chain couples TRBV5-1 to TRBJ2-7; 7 bases fit TRBD2. The germline CDR1 and CDR2 sequences are SGHRS and YFSETQ. The CDR3 is 11 amino acids. The CDR3 DNA follows: TGCGCCAGCAGCTTGAAGAAAAGCGGGGCATTC. It translates to CASSLKKSGAF.

This chain joins TRBV11-2 and TRBJ1-2; 7 bases are shared with TRBD1. This CDR3 region has 14 residues. Germline-derived CDR1 and CDR2 are SGHAT and FQNNGV. After removal of 6 bases from V and 3 bases from J, the junction contained 7 bases not matched to a gene. The CDR3, as DNA: TGTGCCAGCAGAGAGACAGGGCTCGACTATGGCTACACCTTC. Translated: CASRETGLDYGYTF.

This chain connects TRBV9 to TRBJ2-5; D ambiguous. The CDR3 contains 14 residues. Germline loops: CDR1 SGDLS, CDR2 YYNGEE. With 0 bases removed from V and 0 bases from J, the gap between germline ends came to 6 bases. The CDR3 sequence is CASSVVADQETQYF. DNA for the CDR3: TGTGCCAGCAGCGTAGTGGCAGACCAAGAGACCCAGTACTTC.

The chain joins TRBV5-4 to TRBJ1-1; 7 nucleotides agree with TRBD1. Trimming at V came to 5 bases and at J to 3 bases, leaving 7 bases not matched to a gene. Germline values: CDR1 SGHNT, CDR2 YYREEE (reference sequence). The CDR3 is 14 residues long. Written as DNA, the CDR3 is TGTGCCAGCAGTGGACCCCAGGGGGACACTGAAGCTTTCTTT. Translating gives CASSGPQGDTEAFF.

The V call is TRBV24-1, the J call TRBJ2-2; no reliable D call. With 9 bases removed from V and 0 bases from J, the gap between germline ends came to 7 bases. The length of the CDR3 is 13 residues. Germline loops: CDR1 KGHDR, CDR2 SFDVKD. The chain's CDR3 is CATSRSNTGELFF. As DNA, the CDR3 is TGTGCCACCTCTCGTTCGAACACCGGGGAGCTGTTTTTT.

CDR3 in amino acids: CASRKGQGLGQPQHF. The DNA for the CDR3 is TGTGCCAGCAGAAAGGGACAGGGGCTAGGTCAGCCCCAGCATTTT. The chain couples TRBV6-5 to TRBJ1-5; TRBD1 agrees at 10 bases. V trimming: 6 bases; J trimming: 6 bases; junction bases outside the gene matches: 8. Germline CDR1 is MNHEY and CDR2 is SVGAGI. This CDR3 is 15 amino acids long.

The chain recombines TRBV7-3 with TRBJ2-1; 9 nucleotides agree with TRBD2. In germline, CDR1 is SGHTA, CDR2 FQGTGA. CDR3 size: 15 residues. V lost 6 bases to trimming and J lost 7 bases; unmatched junction nucleotides: 10. The CDR3 sequence is CASRRAGTSKNEQFF. CDR3 bases: TGTGCCAGCAGACGCGCCGGGACTAGCAAAAATGAGCAGTTCTTC.

The chain joins TRBV4-1 to TRBJ1-1; possibly TRBD1 for D (6 bases). CDR3 length: 16 amino acids. V was trimmed by 4 bases and J by 1 base, leaving 16 bases between them. The germline V gene has CDR1 MGHRA and CDR2 YSYEKL. This CDR3 is CASSPGTGQRNTEAFF. The CDR3 DNA reads TGCGCCAGCAGCCCCGGAACAGGGCAAAGGAACACTGAAGCTTTCTTT.

This clone was detected a few times. The chain employs TRBV23-1 and TRBJ2-5; 12 bases map to TRBD2. TRBV23-1 counts as an open reading frame of uncertain function. Trimming at V came to 8 bases and at J to 5 bases, leaving 15 bases not matched to a gene. CDR3 length: 17 amino acids. CDR3 sequence (DNA): TGCGCCAGCCCACCGATTCTAGCGGGAGGGCCGTCGGAGACCCAGTACTTC. Translation gives CASPPILAGGPSETQYF.

The gene calls are TRBV7-2 and TRBJ2-5; TRBD2 agrees at 9 bases. With 5 bases clipped from V and 7 bases from J, the junction kept 5 bases outside the gene matches. The CDR3 spans 13 residues. The germline V gene encodes CDR1 SGHTA and CDR2 FQGNSA. This chain's CDR3 is CASSTYSGRTQYF. In nucleotides, the CDR3 is TGTGCCAGCAGCACTTATAGCGGGAGGACCCAGTACTTC.

The chain uses TRBV5-1 and TRBJ2-1, with TRBD2 matching 9 bases. Trimming at V came to 4 bases and at J to 0 bases, leaving 23 bases not matched to a gene. The CDR3 length is 22 residues. CDR1 SGHRS and CDR2 YFSETQ come from the germline V gene. CDR3 amino acids: CASSGYRMGLAGSPSSYNEQFF. CDR3 DNA sequence: TGCGCCAGCAGCGGATACCGCATGGGGCTAGCGGGATCTCCCAGCTCCTACAATGAGCAGTTCTTC.

This clone was seen a single time. The chain links TRBV5-4 to TRBJ2-2; D might be TRBD2 (5 bases). The CDR3 has 15 residues. The germline gives CDR1 SGHNT, CDR2 YYREEE (reference sequence). V was cut by 5 bases and J by 7 bases, with 18 bases left in between. The CDR3 DNA reads TGTGCCAGCAGTCGCGACTCTAGCTATAGCGGGGAGCTGTTTTTT. Translating it yields CASSRDSSYSGELFF.

This clone appeared a single time. V and J are TRBV2 and TRBJ2-1, with D possibly matching TRBD2 (6 bases). CDR3 size: 11 residues. Germline lookup yields CDR1 SNHLY and CDR2 FYNNEI. Trimming stripped 8 bases from V and 7 bases from J, with 9 bases between. CDR3 sequence: CASEGGNEQFF. DNA for the CDR3: TGTGCCAGCGAAGGAGGGAATGAGCAGTTCTTC.

CDR3 region: CASSDPPTPSNEQFF. CDR3 coding DNA: TGTGCCAGCAGTGACCCTCCGACTCCTAGCAATGAGCAGTTCTTC. The chain recombines TRBV6-1 with TRBJ2-1; D not certain. Trimming cost V 3 bases and J 6 bases, with 15 bases left between them. Germline CDR1 MNHNS, CDR2 SASEGT. The CDR3 extends over 15 amino acids.

The rearrangement links TRBV19 to TRBJ1-1; D unresolved. V lost 3 bases and J lost 0, with 5 bases in between. Looked up from germline, CDR1 is LNHDA and CDR2 is SQIVND (reference sequence). This CDR3 is 13 amino acids long. The CDR3 reads CASSMKLNTEAFF. CDR3 DNA: TGTGCCAGTAGTATGAAGCTGAACACTGAAGCTTTCTTT.

This rearrangement joins TRBV11-2 to TRBJ2-2; D is uncertain. The length of the CDR3 is 13 residues. Germline loops: CDR1 SGHAT, CDR2 FQNNGV. The germline V and J ends were trimmed by 3 bases and 9 bases, with 11 bases remaining between them. CDR3 residues: CASSFLAYRELFF. CDR3 DNA sequence: TGTGCCAGCAGCTTTCTTGCGTACCGGGAGCTGTTTTTT.

Concerning this clone: Germline and junction disagree at one end, which may indicate a read error. The V gene is TRBV7-7, the J gene TRBJ2-3; 7 bases map to TRBD2. The CDR3 runs to 17 residues. The germline V gene has CDR1 SSHAT and CDR2 FNYEAQ (reference sequence). The CDR3 protein is CASSLGLGGGYTDTQYF. Written as DNA, the CDR3 is TGTGCTAGCAGCTTAGGTCTTGGCGGGGGATACACAGATACGCAGTATTTT.

The chain joins TRBV5-4 to TRBJ2-7, with 7 bases aligning to TRBD2. The CDR3 covers 15 residues. J gave up 4 bases and V 4 bases, and 11 bases lay outside the gene matches. CDR1 is SGHNT, CDR2 YYREEE, per germline (reference sequence). The CDR3 here is CASSQGWAGEYEQYF. DNA for the CDR3: TGTGCCAGCAGCCAAGGCTGGGCGGGGGAGTACGAGCAGTACTTC.

J is TRBJ2-5 and V is TRBV10-2; 7 nucleotides line up with TRBD2. Germline V CDR1 and CDR2: WSHSY, SAAADI. V shed 6 bases, J shed 3 bases, and the junction held 4 bases outside the gene matches. The CDR3 totals 13 residues. DNA for the CDR3: TGCGCCAGCAGGGATCTAGCGGAAGAGACCCAGTACTTC. Protein sequence: CASRDLAEETQYF.